These T cell receptor beta chains were read from a single sample in a study of blood T cell repertoires in COVID-19. Clones were read by immunoSEQ multiplex PCR, and TCRdb kept only the in-frame ones, dropping some. The sample shows around 130,000 clones, 75% to 85% of them seen only once. Sample: peripheral blood. Receptors were obtained from a man older than 75 with acute or convalescent COVID-19. Each CDR3 is given without its conserved first and last residue. Fields, in order: J gene, V gene, CDR3 protein.

>TRBJ1-3|TRBV4-2
ASSQDRARSSGNTIY
>TRBJ1-6|TRBV7-8
ASSPDSLGSPLH
>TRBJ2-7|TRBV5-8
ASSDRKISYEQY
>TRBJ2-5|TRBV9
ASSTRQGAFEETQY
>TRBJ2-7|TRBV27
ASSRTGASYEQY
>TRBJ1-6|TRBV18
ASSQQSTRDSPLH
>TRBJ2-1|TRBV11-1
ASSARLTSNEQF
>TRBJ1-1|TRBV3-1/TRBV3-2
ASSHLQSNTEAF
>TRBJ1-2|TRBV6-6
ASTLDGSEYGYT
>TRBJ2-7|TRBV7-9
ASSLSAGDSYEQY
>TRBJ1-6|TRBV27
ASSWDSLNSPLH